The clone carrying this T cell receptor (beta chain) was picked up a small number of times. Antigen specificity is unknown. This record belongs to a study of CD8+ T cells in alopecia areata. At the level of the study: A 6-month period off drug followed tofacitinib, which lasted 6 to 18 months. Scalp area affected, as a percentage, set the severity score of treated patients. Points from the study as a whole: Only a single nonresponder existed, so baseline CD8+ expansion links stay unclear. Many expanded lesional clones persisted during tofacitinib (in both scalp and blood).

This CDR3 has 14 amino acids. The germline V gene has CDR1 SGHAT and CDR2 FQDESV (reference sequence). V dropped 7 bases and J dropped 2; count of bases not matched to a gene: 6. Specified treatment: oral pan-JAK inhibitor, 5-10 mg twice daily. Once RNA had been extracted, it was reverse transcribed into cDNA to act as the sequencing template. Data came from immunoSEQ multiplex PCR; TCRdb stores just in-frame clones and leaves some out. The data contain about 90,000 clones, 40% to 50% of them singletons. The V gene is TRBV11-1, the J gene TRBJ2-5; TRBD2 agrees at 8 bases. The sequenced sample was CD8+ T cells sorted from blood, obtained at week 24, from a patient treated with tofacitinib. This TCR was recovered from a human donor with alopecia areata. CDR3 protein: CASNSAGGQETQYF. The DNA of the CDR3 is TGTGCCAGCAATTCGGCGGGAGGACAAGAGACCCAGTACTTC.